The rows below give T cell receptor beta chains drawn from one sample of a study of blood T cell repertoires in COVID-19. Using immunoSEQ multiplex PCR, the repertoire was profiled, and TCRdb retains in-frame clones only, with some absent. The sample records around 300,000 clones, approximately 90% being singletons. The sequenced material came from PBMCs or T cells enriched from blood (not recorded which). The source of these receptors is a woman aged 60 to 75 in a cohort exposed to, infected with or recovered from COVID-19 (not recorded which). Each CDR3 is given with its conserved first and last residue. A D gene is named only where the DNA matches it firmly. Only part of the rows carry a size: once, few, many, or a class if the clone is expanded.

v_gene	d_gene	abundance	j_gene	CDR3nt	CDR3aa
TRBV24-1	TRBD2	-	TRBJ2-1	TGTGCCACCAGTGATGAGACTAGCGGGAGGGCCAGGGAGCAGTTCTTC	CATSDETSGRAREQFF
TRBV10-2	TRBD1	-	TRBJ2-7	TGCGCCAGCAGTGACCTTAGGACAGGAGGCGAGCAGTACTTC	CASSDLRTGGEQYF
TRBV9	TRBD2	-	TRBJ2-1	TGTGCCAGCAGCGTAGAGTCTAGCGGGAGGGCCGATGAGCAGTTCTTC	CASSVESSGRADEQFF
TRBV2	TRBD2	once	TRBJ2-5	TGTGCCAGCACACCTTCTATTAACCTAGCGGGAGGGCAAGAGACCCAGTACTTC	CASTPSINLAGGQETQYF
TRBV4-3	-	-	TRBJ2-3	TGCGCCAGCAGCCAAGACCAAGGGGGAGTAGATACGCAGTATTTT	CASSQDQGGVDTQYF
TRBV14	-	-	TRBJ2-3	TGTGCCAGCAGCCGACAGGTTGGCACAGATACGCAGTATTTT	CASSRQVGTDTQYF
TRBV6-5	TRBD2	-	TRBJ2-1	TGTGCCAGCAGCAGGACTAGCGGGAGATCGAGTGAGCAGTTCTTC	CASSRTSGRSSEQFF
TRBV27	-	-	TRBJ2-1	TGTGCCAGCAGTTCGAGAGCAGGGAATGAGCAGTTCTTC	CASSSRAGNEQFF
TRBV27	TRBD2	-	TRBJ2-7	TGTGCCAGCAGTTTGGGTCTAGCGGTCTACGAGCAGTACTTC	CASSLGLAVYEQYF
TRBV5-1	-	-	TRBJ1-6	TGCGCCAGCAGCTTGGACAGGGCCGGTAATTCACCCCTCCACTTT	CASSLDRAGNSPLHF
TRBV28	TRBD2	-	TRBJ2-7	TGTGCCAGCACAGCACCGGGACTAGTCTACGAGCAGTACTTC	CASTAPGLVYEQYF
TRBV5-5	TRBD1	-	TRBJ1-2	TGTGCCAGCAGCTTGTGGCAGGGGGCATATGGCTACACCTTC	CASSLWQGAYGYTF
TRBV7-9	TRBD2	-	TRBJ2-3	TGTGCCAGCAGCTTCGGCGGGGGGGGGACAGATACGCAGTATTTT	CASSFGGGGTDTQYF
TRBV9	TRBD1	-	TRBJ1-4	TGTGCCAGCAGCGTCTCCGGGACAGAGGTTTATGAAAAACTGTTTTTT	CASSVSGTEVYEKLFF
TRBV18	TRBD2	-	TRBJ2-3	TGTGCCAGCTCACCCCCGAGCGGGAGTGGCACAGATACGCAGTATTTT	CASSPPSGSGTDTQYF
TRBV2	TRBD2	-	TRBJ2-1	TGTGCCAGCAGTGAAGAGACTAGCGAGCAGTTCTTC	CASSEETSEQFF
TRBV7-9	-	-	TRBJ2-3	TGTGCCAGCAGTCAGGGCCCTAGCACAGATACGCAGTATTTT	CASSQGPSTDTQYF
TRBV27	-	-	TRBJ2-5	TGTGCCAGCAGTTTAGAGGGGAGGGAGACCCAGTACTTC	CASSLEGRETQYF
TRBV2	TRBD1	-	TRBJ2-7	TGTGCCAGCAGTGCCGGACAGGGATCCTACGAGCAGTACTTC	CASSAGQGSYEQYF
TRBV5-8	TRBD2	few	TRBJ2-1	TGTGCCAGCAGCCTACTAGCGGGGGCCTACAATGAGCAGTTCTTC	CASSLLAGAYNEQFF
TRBV18	TRBD2	-	TRBJ2-7	TGTGCCAGCTCACCTAGCGGGTTCACCTACGAGCAGTACTTC	CASSPSGFTYEQYF
TRBV5-1	-	-	TRBJ2-1	TGCGCCAGCAGCTTGATGTTAGCGGAGAATGAGCAGTTCTTC	CASSLMLAENEQFF